This TCR beta chain was sequenced in a study of blood T cell repertoires in COVID-19. On the study more broadly: COVID-19 samples collected from the United States, Italy and Spain covered acute and convalescent phases. Sources were T cells, B-cell-depleted T cells, or PBMCs; the material itself was cDNA or gDNA.

Per the study methods: Amplification of reference gene primers provided the estimated nucleated cell counts. Libraries were prepared by immunoSEQ multiplex PCR; TCRdb keeps only in-frame clonotypes and omits some of them. The V and J calls and clone size are taken from that table; D and trimming were inferred from the DNA. The data contain 100,000 or so clones, more than 90% of them singletons. Between the trimmed V and J ends, which lost 0 bases and 1 base, there was a span of 9 bases. This CDR3 region has 15 residues. Germline V gives CDR1 SGHVS, CDR2 FNYEAQ. The V gene is TRBV7-6, the J gene TRBJ2-5; D is uncertain. Sequencing was carried out using peripheral blood. The receptor's source is a man aged 18 to 30 with acute or convalescent COVID-19. CDR3 bases: TGTGCCAGCAGCTTAGCCTCTTACAGCCAAGAGACCCAGTACTTC. Translation: CASSLASYSQETQYF. Complete variable domain (other parts from reference TRBV7-6 and TRBJ2-5): GAGVSQSPRYKVTKRGQDVALRCDPISGHVSLYWYRQALGQGPEFLTYFNYEAQQDKSGLPNDRFSAERPEGSISTLTIQRTEQRDSAMYRCASSLASYSQETQYFGPGTRLLVL.